The 22 T cell receptor beta chains presented below share a single source sample, sequenced in a study of cytomegalovirus exposure and HLA in healthy donors. PCR primers comprised 60 Vbeta and 13 Jbeta primers. The protocol was immunoSEQ multiplex PCR, while the TCRdb copy is restricted to in-frame clones and leaves out a portion. Among about 140,000 clones, over 80% were seen once, and the ten largest hold 1.2%. Material: PBMCs. The receptors shown here come from a female donor in good health and CMV-seronegative.

The chain employs TRBV4-1 and TRBJ2-1, with a tentative D call TRBD1 (5 bases). CDR3 length equals 15 residues. Trimming shortened V by 0 bases and J by 6 bases, and 12 bases separated the two germline ends. Looked up from germline, CDR1 is MGHRA and CDR2 is YSYEKL. The CDR3 is CASSQEGRGGNEQFF. The CDR3 DNA is TGCGCCAGCAGCCAAGAGGGAAGGGGCGGCAATGAGCAGTTCTTC.

The chain combines TRBV6-6 with TRBJ2-7; D is perhaps TRBD2 (6 bases). The germline gives CDR1 MNHNY, CDR2 SVGAGI (reference sequence). The CDR3 covers 14 residues. V was shortened by 4 bases and J by 3 bases, with 13 bases between the two germline ends. The CDR3: CASSWGDSDYEQYF. CDR3 DNA sequence: TGTGCCAGCAGTTGGGGGGACTCTGACTACGAGCAGTACTTC.

This rearrangement joins TRBV28 to TRBJ1-5, with TRBD1 as a possible D gene (6 bases). This CDR3 comprises 16 residues. The V end lost 3 bases, the J end lost 2 bases, and 14 bases lay between the germline ends. Germline loops: CDR1 MDHEN, CDR2 SYDVKM. CDR3 sequence: CASSFVYRERNQPQHF. The CDR3 DNA reads as TGTGCCAGCAGTTTTGTCTACAGGGAACGCAATCAGCCCCAGCATTTT.

This chain connects TRBV6-1 to TRBJ2-3, with 8 bases matching TRBD2. The CDR3 totals 15 residues. Germline CDR1 reads MNHNS; CDR2 reads SASEGT. V dropped 7 bases and J dropped 4; count of bases not matched to a gene: 10. CDR3: CASNPGTSHPDTQYF. DNA of the CDR3: TGTGCCAGCAATCCCGGGACTAGTCATCCAGATACGCAGTATTTT.

This chain uses TRBV7-2 with TRBJ2-7, with D perhaps TRBD1 (6 bases). V lost 5 bases and J lost 0, with 11 bases in between. Germline V gene lookup returns CDR1 SGHTA and CDR2 FQGNSA. This CDR3 contains 14 residues. CDR3 region: CASSDRRGSYEQYF. CDR3 nucleotides: TGTGCCAGCAGCGACAGGCGCGGCTCCTACGAGCAGTACTTC.

This rearrangement joins TRBV10-3 to TRBJ1-6; TRBD1 might be the D (5 bases). The V end lost 3 bases, the J end lost 4 bases, and 7 bases lay between the germline ends. The germline V gene has CDR1 ENHRY and CDR2 SYGVKD. The CDR3 extends over 14 amino acids. CDR3 residues: CAISDRAYNSPLHF. CDR3 bases: TGTGCCATCAGTGACAGGGCGTATAATTCACCCCTCCACTTT.

The V call is TRBV2, the J call TRBJ1-1; weak D call: TRBD1 (6 bases). With 6 bases removed from V and 3 bases from J, the gap between germline ends came to 11 bases. The germline gives CDR1 SNHLY, CDR2 FYNNEI. CDR3 length equals 13 residues. For the CDR3, the DNA is TGTGCCAGCAGACTACAGGGTTACACTGAAGCTTTCTTT. Its translation: CASRLQGYTEAFF.

V is TRBV28 and J is TRBJ2-7; 8 nucleotides align to TRBD1. The V gene end was trimmed by 2 bases and the J gene end by 2 bases; junction bases not matched to a gene: 5. This CDR3 is 15 amino acids long. Germline loops: CDR1 MDHEN, CDR2 SYDVKM. For the CDR3, the DNA is TGTGCCAGCAGTTTAAGACAGGGGATCACCTACGAGCAGTACTTC. This codes for CASSLRQGITYEQYF.

J is TRBJ1-2 and V is TRBV6-5, with unresolved D. V lost 4 bases and J lost 8, with 20 bases in between. Germline V gene data show CDR1 as MNHEY and CDR2 as SVGAGI. The CDR3 spans 15 residues. The CDR3 region is CASSSDVLPERGYTF. The CDR3, as DNA: TGTGCCAGCAGTTCTGACGTCCTACCAGAGAGGGGCTACACCTTC.

V and J are TRBV29-1 and TRBJ2-1, with 14 bases aligning to TRBD2. V gave up 5 bases and J gave up 0 bases; unmatched junction bases: 6. CDR3 size: 17 residues. CDR1 is SQVTM, CDR2 ANQGSEA, per germline. CDR3 nucleotides: TGCAGCGTTTATGGACTAGCGGGAGGTTACTCCTACAATGAGCAGTTCTTC. Translation: CSVYGLAGGYSYNEQFF.

The V and J genes are TRBV29-1 and TRBJ2-7; 7 bases fit TRBD1. Germline V CDR1 and CDR2: SQVTM, ANQGSEA. J gave up 5 bases and V 3 bases, and 4 bases lay outside the gene matches. The CDR3 is made up of 12 amino acids. CDR3 protein: CSVERGRDEQYF. The DNA for the CDR3 is TGCAGCGTTGAGAGGGGGCGAGACGAGCAGTACTTC.

This chain joins TRBV5-6 and TRBJ2-3; 13 positions agree with TRBD2. Germline V gene data show CDR1 as SGHDT and CDR2 as YYEEEE. This CDR3 has 17 residues. The V and J ends lost 3 bases and 2 bases, in that order; junction bases with no gene match: 6. CDR3 sequence reads: CASSSRLAGGTTDTQYF. The CDR3, as DNA: TGTGCCAGCAGCTCCAGACTAGCGGGAGGAACCACAGATACGCAGTATTTT. The entire variable domain, with the rest obtained from reference TRBV5-6 and TRBJ2-3, is as follows: DAGVTQSPTHLIKTRGQQVTLRCSPKSGHDTVSWYQQALGQGPQFIFQYYEEEERQRGNFPDRFSGHQFPNYSSELNVNALLLGDSALYLCASSSRLAGGTTDTQYFGPGTRLTVL.

The rearrangement joins TRBV15 to TRBJ2-1, with 7 nucleotides matching TRBD1. This CDR3 has 13 residues. Germline CDR1 and CDR2: LNHNV and YYDKDF (reference sequence). The J segment lost 6 bases and the V segment lost 5 bases, leaving 4 bases of the junction unmatched. DNA for the CDR3: TGTGCCACCAGCCCGGACAGGATCAATGAGCAGTTCTTC. Its translation is CATSPDRINEQFF.

This chain joins TRBV5-4 and TRBJ1-4, with 8 bases fitting TRBD1. Unmatched junction bases numbered 14, after V lost 5 bases and J lost 8 bases. Germline assignment: CDR1 SGHNT and CDR2 YYREEE (reference sequence). This CDR3 is built from 16 residues. The CDR3 region is CASSPRGQGRGEKLFF. Here the CDR3 DNA reads TGTGCCAGCAGTCCACGCGGACAGGGAAGGGGCGAAAAACTGTTTTTT.

This sequence joins TRBV27 and TRBJ2-1, with D possibly being TRBD2 (6 bases). This CDR3 is 14 amino acids long. Germline V gene sequence: CDR1 MNHEY, CDR2 SMNVEV (reference sequence). V lost 6 bases and J lost 6, with 15 bases in between. The CDR3 coding sequence is TGTGCCAGCAGAGCCGGGACTCGATCCAATGAGCAGTTCTTC. Encoded protein: CASRAGTRSNEQFF.

The chain employs TRBV29-1 and TRBJ2-1; 8 nucleotides align to TRBD2. V lost 0 bases, J lost 2 bases, and 9 bases stayed unmatched. This CDR3 has 17 amino acids. CDR1 and CDR2 (germline): SQVTM, ANQGSEA. The CDR3 nucleotides are TGCAGCGTTGAAGATGGGGCTAGCGGGCAAGCCTACAATGAGCAGTTCTTC. Its translation: CSVEDGASGQAYNEQFF.

The chain employs TRBV28 and TRBJ1-1; a weak D match, TRBD1 (5 bases). CDR1 is MDHEN, CDR2 SYDVKM, per germline. This CDR3 has 15 amino acids. V lost 4 bases and J 2 bases, leaving 14 bases between the germline ends. CDR3 region: CASSWRGVYNTEAFF. The CDR3 coding sequence is TGTGCCAGCAGTTGGAGGGGAGTCTACAACACTGAAGCTTTCTTT.

V gene TRBV29-1 combines with J gene TRBJ2-5; TRBD2 matches at 14 bases. The J call may be wrong; the DNA end is better matched by TRBJ2-7. This CDR3 is 16 amino acids long. Germline V gene lookup returns CDR1 SQVTM and CDR2 ANQGSEA. Written as DNA, the CDR3 is TGCAGCGTTGAAGGGGGGACTAGCGGGAGATTGCACGAGCAGTACTTC. Encoded protein: CSVEGGTSGRLHEQYF.

The rearrangement uses TRBV5-1 and TRBJ2-3, with D perhaps TRBD1 (5 bases). CDR3 size: 12 residues. V was shortened by 0 bases and J by 8 bases, with 7 bases between the two germline ends. In germline, CDR1 is SGHRS, CDR2 YFSETQ. CDR3 nucleotides: TGCGCCAGCAGCTTGGTGGGGCGTACGCAGTATTTT. This encodes CASSLVGRTQYF.

The V call is TRBV19, the J call TRBJ2-7; perhaps TRBD2 as D (6 bases). Per the germline V gene, CDR1 is LNHDA and CDR2 is SQIVND (reference sequence). This CDR3 spans 16 amino acids. The germline V and J ends were trimmed by 1 base and 1 base, with 14 bases remaining between them. The chain's CDR3 is CASSIVGDAGSYEQYF. CDR3 nucleotide sequence: TGTGCCAGTAGTATAGTGGGGGACGCGGGGTCCTACGAGCAGTACTTC.

The genes are TRBV5-6 and TRBJ2-7, with TRBD1 matching over 7 bases. V shed 4 bases, J shed 3 bases, and the junction held 4 bases outside the gene matches. The CDR3 runs to 13 residues. Germline V CDR1 and CDR2: SGHDT, YYEEEE. The CDR3 sequence is CASSQGQFYEQYF. As DNA, the CDR3 is TGTGCCAGCAGCCAGGGACAGTTCTACGAGCAGTACTTC.

This sequence joins TRBV5-1 and TRBJ2-2; D gene uncertain. The germline V and J ends were trimmed by 5 bases and 6 bases, with 11 bases remaining between them. Germline lookup yields CDR1 SGHRS and CDR2 YFSETQ. The CDR3 is made up of 13 amino acids. CDR3 residues: CASRALDSGELFF. As DNA, the CDR3 is TGCGCCAGCAGAGCCCTAGATTCCGGGGAGCTGTTTTTT. Full variable domain (rest looked up from reference TRBV5-1 and TRBJ2-2): KAGVTQTPRYLIKTRGQQVTLSCSPISGHRSVSWYQQTPGQGLQFLFEYFSETQRNKGNFPGRFSGRQFSNSRSEMNVSTLELGDSALYLCASRALDSGELFFGEGSRLTVL.